The 14 T cell receptor beta chains listed next were all sequenced from one sample in a study of lymphopenia after photon versus proton radiotherapy. TCRdb's table, derived via immunoSEQ multiplex PCR, lists solely in-frame clones and lacks some. The sample holds roughly 58,000 clones, around 87% seen once. The sample was peripheral blood, taken from a patient treated with proton-based radiotherapy. Receptor source: an elderly man with esophageal cancer.

The chain uses TRBV27 and TRBJ2-3; unclear D gene. This CDR3 spans 12 amino acids. Germline lookup yields CDR1 MNHEY and CDR2 SMNVEV (reference sequence). Deletions cut 8 bases from V and 6 bases from J, with 12 bases between. The CDR3 region has the DNA TGTGCCAGCGGCAATCAGCCGGATACGCAGTATTTT. Amino acids: CASGNQPDTQYF.

V usage is TRBV5-1 and J usage is TRBJ2-2; D ambiguous. The ends were cut back, 2 bases at V and 4 bases at J, with 12 bases in the middle. In germline, CDR1 is SGHRS, CDR2 YFSETQ. There are 15 residues in the CDR3. CDR3 region: CASSFDGGGTGELFF. The CDR3 DNA reads TGCGCCAGCAGCTTTGACGGTGGCGGCACCGGGGAGCTGTTTTTT.

The chain recombines TRBV5-1 with TRBJ2-1; D ambiguous. V lost 0 bases, J lost 4 bases, and 5 bases lay in between. This CDR3 region has 13 residues. Germline-derived CDR1 and CDR2 are SGHRS and YFSETQ. The CDR3 DNA is TGCGCCAGCAGCTTGGGCAAGTACAATGAGCAGTTCTTC. It is translated as CASSLGKYNEQFF.

The chain combines TRBV7-6 with TRBJ2-1; 10 bases fit TRBD2. Trimming cost V 4 bases and J 2 bases; bases outside gene matches: 8. The CDR3 sequence is 17 residues long. The germline V gene encodes CDR1 SGHVS and CDR2 FNYEAQ. The CDR3, as DNA: TGTGCCAGCAGCTCACAATCCAGCGGGAGGGCCTACAATGAGCAGTTCTTC. This gives the protein CASSSQSSGRAYNEQFF.

The rearrangement links TRBV7-2 to TRBJ2-3; D call uncertain. The CDR3 extends over 12 amino acids. Trimming removed 4 bases from V and 2 bases from J, with 4 bases in between. Germline V CDR1 and CDR2: SGHTA, FQGNSA. CDR3 amino acids: CASSSNTDTQYF. As DNA, the CDR3 is TGTGCCAGCAGCTCCAACACAGATACGCAGTATTTT. The full variable domain, completed using reference TRBV7-2 and TRBJ2-3, is GAGVSQSPSNKVTEKGKDVELRCDPISGHTALYWYRQSLGQGLEFLIYFQGNSAPDKSGLPSDRFSAERTGGSVSTLTIQRTQQEDSAVYLCASSSNTDTQYFGPGTRLTVL.

This sequence joins TRBV4-1 and TRBJ1-1; D unresolved. The CDR3 spans 14 residues. Germline lookup yields CDR1 MGHRA and CDR2 YSYEKL. The V gene lost 4 bases and the J gene lost 4 bases, with 13 bases spanning the gap. CDR3 loop: CASSPPYGFTEAFF. CDR3 coding DNA: TGCGCCAGCAGCCCTCCTTACGGGTTCACTGAAGCTTTCTTT.

This chain uses TRBV6-6 with TRBJ2-7; a possible D gene is TRBD1 (6 bases). In germline, CDR1 is MNHNY, CDR2 SVGAGI (reference sequence). Trimming cost V 8 bases and J 0 bases, with 11 bases left between them. The CDR3 is 13 amino acids. The CDR3 region has the DNA TGTGCCAGCCGTCGGACAGTCTCCTACGAGCAGTACTTC. Translated: CASRRTVSYEQYF.

The chain joins TRBV25-1 to TRBJ2-1; no firm D call. This CDR3 contains 12 residues. Trimming stripped 6 bases from V and 9 bases from J, with 12 bases between. CDR1 is MGHDK, CDR2 SYGVNS, per germline. CDR3 DNA sequence: TGTGCCAGCAGGCGGTTATTGAGTGAGCAGTTCTTC. It encodes CASRRLLSEQFF.

This chain links TRBV18 with TRBJ2-1, with D hard to call. From germline, CDR1 is KGHSH and CDR2 LQKENI. CDR3 size: 12 residues. V lost 1 base, J lost 9 bases, and 7 bases lay in between. CDR3 DNA sequence: TGTGCCAGCTCACCACGGGGTGGTGAGCAGTTCTTC. Protein product: CASSPRGGEQFF. The variable domain in full, with the rest retrieved from reference TRBV18 and TRBJ2-1, is NAGVMQNPRHLVRRRGQEARLRCSPMKGHSHVYWYRQLPEEGLKFMVYLQKENIIDESGMPKERFSAEFPKEGPSILRIQQVVRGDSAAYFCASSPRGGEQFFGPGTRLTVL.

The rearrangement links TRBV27 to TRBJ1-5; D call uncertain. Germline assignment: CDR1 MNHEY and CDR2 SMNVEV (reference sequence). The CDR3 covers 13 residues. V lost 6 bases, J lost 2 bases, and 8 bases lay in between. The CDR3 nucleotides are TGTGCCAGCAGCGGGCAGGGCAATCAGCCCCAGCATTTT. Encoded protein: CASSGQGNQPQHF.

In its sample, this clone was seen once. The chain employs TRBV15 and TRBJ2-5, with D unclear. The CDR3 runs 12 residues. Germline CDR1 LNHNV, CDR2 YYDKDF (reference sequence). Trimming took off 4 bases at V and 5 bases at J, with 8 bases between the two ends. The CDR3 spells CATSKEYETQYF. The CDR3 bases are TGTGCCACCAGCAAGGAATACGAGACCCAGTACTTC. The full variable domain, with the rest looked up from reference TRBV15 and TRBJ2-5, is DAMVIQNPRYQVTQFGKPVTLSCSQTLNHNVMYWYQQKSSQAPKLLFHYYDKDFNNEADTPDNFQSRRPNTSFCFLDIRSPGLGDTAMYLCATSKEYETQYFGPGTRLLVL.

V usage is TRBV6-4 and J usage is TRBJ1-5, with a weak D call TRBD1 (6 bases). The CDR3 is 17 residues long. In germline, CDR1 is MRHNA, CDR2 SNTAGT. V lost 7 bases to trimming and J lost 1 base, with 20 bases between them. The CDR3 sequence is CASNPPLTGLSNQPQHF. In DNA form, the CDR3 reads TGTGCCAGCAATCCCCCCCTTACAGGGCTGAGCAATCAGCCCCAGCATTTT.

Here the CDR3 reads CASSPWEGGRNTEAFF. The CDR3 coding sequence is TGTGCCAGCTCACCATGGGAGGGGGGTAGGAACACTGAAGCTTTCTTT. The chain has TRBV18 and TRBJ1-1; a weak D match, TRBD1 (6 bases). The CDR3 is 16 amino acids. From germline, CDR1 is KGHSH and CDR2 LQKENI. Trimming pared 2 bases from V and 1 base from J, leaving 14 bases between.

The chain carries TRBV11-2 and TRBJ2-7, with 11 bases identical to TRBD2. V dropped 2 bases and J dropped 2; count of bases not matched to a gene: 2. Germline CDR1 SGHAT, CDR2 FQNNGV. The CDR3 totals 15 residues. The CDR3 DNA reads TGTGCCAGCAGCTTATTAGCGGGAGGGGCCTACGAGCAGTACTTC. It is translated as CASSLLAGGAYEQYF.